This record concerns one T cell receptor (beta chain) sequence. Original data processing: Researchers report that nucleated cell counts were estimated from reference gene primer amplification. TCRdb's copy holds only in-frame clones and misses some; the assay was immunoSEQ multiplex PCR. The V and J calls and clone size come from that table; D and trimming were worked out from the DNA. The sample includes 410,000 or so clones, about nine tenths of them seen just once. While infection was still active, Seattle patients were enrolled and then followed longitudinally. This record comes from a study of blood T cell repertoires in COVID-19. Across the whole study: The origin of the acute and convalescent COVID-19 samples was the United States, Italy and Spain. PBMCs, B-cell-depleted T cells, or T cells provided the cDNA or gDNA that made up the material.

The germline CDR1 and CDR2 sequences are WSHSY and SAAADI. This CDR3 spans 16 amino acids. The V gene end was trimmed by 7 bases and the J gene end by 0 bases; junction bases not matched to a gene: 10. The clonotype comes from a woman aged 40 to 50 with COVID-19, enrolled during active disease. The chain joins TRBV10-2 to TRBJ1-2; 8 bases line up with TRBD1. Sequencing was done on a sample of peripheral blood. The DNA of the CDR3 is TGCGCCAGCACTCCACGGACAGGGAATACTAACTATGGCTACACCTTC. This sequence encodes CASTPRTGNTNYGYTF.